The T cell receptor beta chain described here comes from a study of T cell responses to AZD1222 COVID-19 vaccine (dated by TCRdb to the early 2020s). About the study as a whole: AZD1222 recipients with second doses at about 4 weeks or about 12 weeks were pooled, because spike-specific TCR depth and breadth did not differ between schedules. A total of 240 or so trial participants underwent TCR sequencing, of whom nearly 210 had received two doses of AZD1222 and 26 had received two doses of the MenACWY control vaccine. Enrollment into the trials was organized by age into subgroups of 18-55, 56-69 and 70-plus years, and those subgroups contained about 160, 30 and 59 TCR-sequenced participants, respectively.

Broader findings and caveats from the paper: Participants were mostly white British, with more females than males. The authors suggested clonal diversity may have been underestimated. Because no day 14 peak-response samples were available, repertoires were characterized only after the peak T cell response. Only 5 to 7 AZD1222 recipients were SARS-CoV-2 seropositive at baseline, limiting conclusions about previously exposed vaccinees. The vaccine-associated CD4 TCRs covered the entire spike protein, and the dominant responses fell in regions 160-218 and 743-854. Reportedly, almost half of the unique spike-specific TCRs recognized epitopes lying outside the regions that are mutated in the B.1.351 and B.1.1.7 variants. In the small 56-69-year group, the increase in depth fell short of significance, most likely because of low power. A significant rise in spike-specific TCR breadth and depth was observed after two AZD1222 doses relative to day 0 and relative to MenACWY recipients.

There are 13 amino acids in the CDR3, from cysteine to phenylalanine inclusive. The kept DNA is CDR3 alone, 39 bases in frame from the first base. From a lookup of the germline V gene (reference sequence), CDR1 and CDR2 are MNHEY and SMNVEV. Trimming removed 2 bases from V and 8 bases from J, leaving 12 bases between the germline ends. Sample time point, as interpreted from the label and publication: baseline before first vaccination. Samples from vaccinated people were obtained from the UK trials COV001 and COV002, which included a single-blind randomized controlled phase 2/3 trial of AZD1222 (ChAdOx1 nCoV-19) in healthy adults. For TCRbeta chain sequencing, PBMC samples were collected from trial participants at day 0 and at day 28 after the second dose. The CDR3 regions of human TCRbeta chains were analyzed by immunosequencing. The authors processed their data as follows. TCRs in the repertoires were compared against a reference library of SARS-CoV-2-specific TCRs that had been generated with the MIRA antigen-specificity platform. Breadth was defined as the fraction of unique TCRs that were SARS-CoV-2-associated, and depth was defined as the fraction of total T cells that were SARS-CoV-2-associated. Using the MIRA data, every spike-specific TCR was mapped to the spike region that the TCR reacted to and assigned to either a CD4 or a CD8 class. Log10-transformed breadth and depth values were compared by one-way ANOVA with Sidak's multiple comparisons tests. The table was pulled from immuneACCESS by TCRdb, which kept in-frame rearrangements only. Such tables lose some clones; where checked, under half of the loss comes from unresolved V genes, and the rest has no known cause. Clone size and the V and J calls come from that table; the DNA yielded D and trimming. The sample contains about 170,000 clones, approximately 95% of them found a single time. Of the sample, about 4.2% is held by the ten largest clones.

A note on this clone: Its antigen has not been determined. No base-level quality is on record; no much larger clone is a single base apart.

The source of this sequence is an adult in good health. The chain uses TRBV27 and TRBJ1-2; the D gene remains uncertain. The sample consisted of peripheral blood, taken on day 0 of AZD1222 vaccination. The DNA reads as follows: TGTGCCAGCAGTTTAACCCGTCTAGGCGGCTACACCTTC. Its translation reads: CASSLTRLGGYTF.